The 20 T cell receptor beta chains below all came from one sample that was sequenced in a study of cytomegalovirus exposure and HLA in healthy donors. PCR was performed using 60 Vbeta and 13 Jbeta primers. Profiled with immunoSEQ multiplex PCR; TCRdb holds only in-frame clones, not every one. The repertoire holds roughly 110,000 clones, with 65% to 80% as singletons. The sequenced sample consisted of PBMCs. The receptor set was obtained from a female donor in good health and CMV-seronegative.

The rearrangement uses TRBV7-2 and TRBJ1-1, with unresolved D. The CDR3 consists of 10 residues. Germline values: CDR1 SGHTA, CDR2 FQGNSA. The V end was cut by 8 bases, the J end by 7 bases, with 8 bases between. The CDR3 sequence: CASADNEAFF. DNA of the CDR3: TGTGCCAGCGCAGATAATGAAGCTTTCTTT. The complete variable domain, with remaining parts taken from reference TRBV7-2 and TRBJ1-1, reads GAGVSQSPSNKVTEKGKDVELRCDPISGHTALYWYRQSLGQGLEFLIYFQGNSAPDKSGLPSDRFSAERTGGSVSTLTIQRTQQEDSAVYLCASADNEAFFGQGTRLTVV.

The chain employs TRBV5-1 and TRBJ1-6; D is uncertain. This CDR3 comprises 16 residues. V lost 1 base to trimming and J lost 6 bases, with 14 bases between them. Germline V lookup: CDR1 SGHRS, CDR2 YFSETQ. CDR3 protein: CASSLRMRESNSPLHF. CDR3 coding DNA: TGCGCCAGCAGCTTGAGGATGCGGGAGTCTAATTCACCCCTCCACTTT.

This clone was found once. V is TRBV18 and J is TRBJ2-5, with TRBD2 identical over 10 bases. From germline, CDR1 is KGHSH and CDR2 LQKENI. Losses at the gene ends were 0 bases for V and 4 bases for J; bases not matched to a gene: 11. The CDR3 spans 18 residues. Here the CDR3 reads CASSPPGTPSGGRETQYF. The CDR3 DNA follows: TGTGCCAGCTCACCACCGGGTACACCTAGCGGGGGCAGAGAGACCCAGTACTTC.

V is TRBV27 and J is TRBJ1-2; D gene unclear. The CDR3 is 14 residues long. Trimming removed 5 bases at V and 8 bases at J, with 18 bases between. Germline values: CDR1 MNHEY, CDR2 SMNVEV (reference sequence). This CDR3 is CASSPSSGEEGYTF. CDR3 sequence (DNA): TGTGCCAGCAGTCCCTCCTCCGGGGAGGAAGGCTACACCTTC.

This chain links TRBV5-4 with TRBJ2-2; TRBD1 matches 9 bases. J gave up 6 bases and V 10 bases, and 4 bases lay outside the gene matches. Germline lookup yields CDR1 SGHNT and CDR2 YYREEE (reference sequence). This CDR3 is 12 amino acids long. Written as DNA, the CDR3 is TGTGCCGGCCGGGACAGGGCCGGGGAGCTGTTTTTT. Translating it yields CAGRDRAGELFF. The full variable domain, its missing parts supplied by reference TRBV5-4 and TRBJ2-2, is ETGVTQSPTHLIKTRGQQVTLRCSSQSGHNTVSWYQQALGQGPQFIFQYYREEENGRGNFPPRFSGLQFPNYSSELNVNALELDDSALYLCAGRDRAGELFFGEGSRLTVL.

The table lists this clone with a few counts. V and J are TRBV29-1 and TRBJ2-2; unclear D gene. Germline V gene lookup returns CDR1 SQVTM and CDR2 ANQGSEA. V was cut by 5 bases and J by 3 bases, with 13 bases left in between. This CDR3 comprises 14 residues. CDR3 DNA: TGCAGCGTTTCGCCAGGAACAGACACCGGGGAGCTGTTTTTT. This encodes CSVSPGTDTGELFF.

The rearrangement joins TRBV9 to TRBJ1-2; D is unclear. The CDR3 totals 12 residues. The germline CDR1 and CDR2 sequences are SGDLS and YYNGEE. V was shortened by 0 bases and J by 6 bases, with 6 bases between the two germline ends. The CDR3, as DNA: TGTGCCAGCAGCGTAGGGTCGGATGGCTACACCTTC. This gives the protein CASSVGSDGYTF.

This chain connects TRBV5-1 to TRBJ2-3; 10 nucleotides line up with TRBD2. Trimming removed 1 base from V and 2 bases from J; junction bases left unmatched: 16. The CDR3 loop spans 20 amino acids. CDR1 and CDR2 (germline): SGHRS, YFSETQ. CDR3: CASSLRRGLAGDPSTDTQYF. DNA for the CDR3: TGCGCCAGCAGCTTGAGGCGTGGCCTAGCGGGGGACCCCTCCACAGATACGCAGTATTTT.

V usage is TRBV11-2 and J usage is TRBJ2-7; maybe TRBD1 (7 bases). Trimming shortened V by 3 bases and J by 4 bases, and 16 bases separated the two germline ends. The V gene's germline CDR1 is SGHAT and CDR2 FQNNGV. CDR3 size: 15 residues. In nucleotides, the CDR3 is TGTGCCAGCAGCTTTTTAGGCAGGGGGGAATACGAGCAGTACTTC. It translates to CASSFLGRGEYEQYF.

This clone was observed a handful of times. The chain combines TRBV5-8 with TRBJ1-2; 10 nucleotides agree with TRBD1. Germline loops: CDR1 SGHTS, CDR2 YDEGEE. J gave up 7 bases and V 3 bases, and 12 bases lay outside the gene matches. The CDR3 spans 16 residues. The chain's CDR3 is CASSSTGTGVVRGYTF. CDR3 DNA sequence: TGTGCCAGCAGCTCAACCGGGACAGGGGTAGTACGTGGCTACACCTTC.

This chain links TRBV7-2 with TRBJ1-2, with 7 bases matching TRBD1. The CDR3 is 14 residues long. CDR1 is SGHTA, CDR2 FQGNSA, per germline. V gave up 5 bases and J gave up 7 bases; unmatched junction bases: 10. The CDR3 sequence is CASSPSTGPAGYTF. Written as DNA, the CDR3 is TGTGCCAGCAGCCCCTCGACAGGGCCGGCTGGCTACACCTTC.

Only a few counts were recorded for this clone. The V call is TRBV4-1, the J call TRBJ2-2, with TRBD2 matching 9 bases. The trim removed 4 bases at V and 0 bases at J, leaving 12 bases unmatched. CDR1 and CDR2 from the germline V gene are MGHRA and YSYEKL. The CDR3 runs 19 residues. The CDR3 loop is CASSPPGEAGGTNTGELFF. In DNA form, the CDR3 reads TGCGCCAGCAGCCCCCCTGGGGAAGCGGGGGGAACGAACACCGGGGAGCTGTTTTTT.

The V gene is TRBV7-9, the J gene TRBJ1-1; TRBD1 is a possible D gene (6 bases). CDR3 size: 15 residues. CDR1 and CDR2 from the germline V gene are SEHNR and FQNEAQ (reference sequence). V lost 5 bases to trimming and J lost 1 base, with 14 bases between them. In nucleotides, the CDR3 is TGTGCCAGCAGCCCGGAGGACAGAAAGAACACTGAAGCTTTCTTT. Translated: CASSPEDRKNTEAFF.

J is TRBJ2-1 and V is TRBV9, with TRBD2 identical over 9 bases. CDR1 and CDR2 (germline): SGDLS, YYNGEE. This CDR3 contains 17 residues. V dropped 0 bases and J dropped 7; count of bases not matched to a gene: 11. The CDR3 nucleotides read TGTGCCAGCAGCGTAGTGGATAGCGGGGGTACGGCGAATGAGCAGTTCTTC. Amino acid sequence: CASSVVDSGGTANEQFF.

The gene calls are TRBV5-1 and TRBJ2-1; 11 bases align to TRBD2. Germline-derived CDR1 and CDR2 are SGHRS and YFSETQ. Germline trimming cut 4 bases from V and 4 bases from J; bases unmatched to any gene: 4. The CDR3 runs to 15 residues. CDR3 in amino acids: CASSLSGGDYNEQFF. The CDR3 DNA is TGCGCCAGCAGCCTTAGCGGGGGGGATTACAATGAGCAGTTCTTC. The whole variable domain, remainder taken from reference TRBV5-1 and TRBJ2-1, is KAGVTQTPRYLIKTRGQQVTLSCSPISGHRSVSWYQQTPGQGLQFLFEYFSETQRNKGNFPGRFSGRQFSNSRSEMNVSTLELGDSALYLCASSLSGGDYNEQFFGPGTRLTVL.

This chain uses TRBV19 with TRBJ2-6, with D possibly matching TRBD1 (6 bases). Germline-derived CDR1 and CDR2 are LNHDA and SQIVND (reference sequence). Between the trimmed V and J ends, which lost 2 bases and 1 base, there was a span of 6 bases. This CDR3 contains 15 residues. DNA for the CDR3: TGTGCCAGTAGTATAACAGGGTCTGGGGCCAACGTCCTGACTTTC. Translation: CASSITGSGANVLTF. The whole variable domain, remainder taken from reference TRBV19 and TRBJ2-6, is DGGITQSPKYLFRKEGQNVTLSCEQNLNHDAMYWYRQDPGQGLRLIYYSQIVNDFQKGDIAEGYSVSREKKESFPLTVTSAQKNPTAFYLCASSITGSGANVLTFGAGSRLTVL.

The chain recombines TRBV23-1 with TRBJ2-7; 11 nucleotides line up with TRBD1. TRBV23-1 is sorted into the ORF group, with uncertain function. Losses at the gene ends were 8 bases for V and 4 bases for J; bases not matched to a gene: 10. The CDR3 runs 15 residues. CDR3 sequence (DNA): TGCGCCAGCCCCCTTAGGGACAGGGGGTTGTACGAGCAGTACTTC. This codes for CASPLRDRGLYEQYF.

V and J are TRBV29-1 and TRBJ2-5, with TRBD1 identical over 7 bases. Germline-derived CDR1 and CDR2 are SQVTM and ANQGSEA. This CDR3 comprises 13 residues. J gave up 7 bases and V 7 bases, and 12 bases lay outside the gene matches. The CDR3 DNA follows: TGCAGCGGAGTTGAGACAGGGATGGGGACCCAGTACTTC. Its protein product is CSGVETGMGTQYF. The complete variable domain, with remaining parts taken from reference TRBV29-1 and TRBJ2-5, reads SAVISQKPSRDICQRGTSLTIQCQVDSQVTMMFWYRQQPGQSLTLIATANQGSEATYESGFVIDKFPISRPNLTFSTLTVSNMSPEDSSIYLCSGVETGMGTQYFGPGTRLLVL.

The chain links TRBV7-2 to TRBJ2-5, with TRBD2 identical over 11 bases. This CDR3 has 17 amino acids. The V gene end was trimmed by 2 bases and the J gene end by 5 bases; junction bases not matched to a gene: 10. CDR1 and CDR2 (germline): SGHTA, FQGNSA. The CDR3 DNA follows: TGTGCCAGCAGCTTAAAGTTAGCGGGGGGGAGTTTGGAGACCCAGTACTTC. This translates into CASSLKLAGGSLETQYF.

The CDR3 DNA is TGTGCCAGCAGCGTAACAGGGGGCTTCTACGAGCAGTACTTC. It yields the protein CASSVTGGFYEQYF. This sequence joins TRBV7-9 and TRBJ2-7, with 9 nucleotides matching TRBD1. The CDR3 is 14 residues long. CDR1 and CDR2 from the germline V gene are SEHNR and FQNEAQ (reference sequence). Losses at the gene ends were 5 bases for V and 3 bases for J; bases not matched to a gene: 5.